This T cell receptor beta chain derives from a study of Ad26.COV2.S vaccination and SARS-CoV-2 variants. Study-wide points: Vaccinated and placebo-treated recipients had similar non-spike TCR breadth.

Produced via immunoSEQ multiplex PCR; TCRdb's table is partial and in-frame only. The table records about 350,000 clones, 80% to 90% of them present only once. Germline CDR1 is SGHRS and CDR2 is YFSETQ. This CDR3 is 15 amino acids long. Concerning this clone itself: Its antigen is not identified. The germline gene is not matched at one end of the junction; a read error may be the cause.

Treatment reported: approximately 18 received Ad26.COV2.S at low or high dose, single or two shots; about 5 received placebo; per-sample allocation not given. All samples were drawn on day 63, counting from the first vaccine or placebo injection. The sequence was obtained from a person aged 18 to 59 who received the Ad26.COV2.S COVID-19 vaccine or a placebo. This sequence joins TRBV5-1 and TRBJ2-1, with TRBD1 identical over 10 bases. Sample: peripheral blood, taken in a trial of Ad26.COV2.S vaccine versus placebo. The CDR3 DNA sequence: TGCGCCAGCAGCTTGGAGGGGACAGGGGCCAATGAGCAGCTCTTC. Translation gives CASSLEGTGANEQLF. Looking up the rest from reference TRBV5-1 and TRBJ2-1 gives the full variable domain: KAGVTQTPRYLIKTRGQQVTLSCSPISGHRSVSWYQQTPGQGLQFLFEYFSETQRNKGNFPGRFSGRQFSNSRSEMNVSTLELGDSALYLCASSLEGTGANEQLFGPGTRLTVL.